One and the same sample provided the 16 T cell receptor beta chains below, sequenced in a study of T cell repertoires in cytomegalovirus infection. One entry per CDR3 protein, called by TCRdb with MiXCR from the reads. The table shows just over 300,000 distinct CDR3 sequences, with 15% to 20% occurring only once. The source material was PBMCs. These receptors were taken from a human donor in good health (CMV status not recorded). Some clones in this sample may be carry-over from other donors' samples.

This clonotype turned up a few times. This chain joins TRBV20-1 and TRBJ2-3, with 7 bases matching TRBD2. Germline V gene sequence: CDR1 DFQATT, CDR2 SNEGSKA (reference sequence). The ends lost 3 bases at V and 3 bases at J; junction bases unmatched: 6. The CDR3 has 14 residues. CDR3 DNA sequence: TGCAGTGCTAGTCGCAGCGGGGAGACAGATACGCAGTATTTT. It codes for CSASRSGETDTQYF.

V gene TRBV7-9 combines with J gene TRBJ1-4; D possibly corresponds to TRBD1 (5 bases). This CDR3 has 13 residues. The V end lost 5 bases, the J end lost 11 bases, and 15 bases lay between the germline ends. The germline V gene encodes CDR1 SEHNR and CDR2 FQNEAQ (reference sequence). The CDR3 DNA reads as TGTGCCAGCAGCCTGACAGCGGGAAGGAAACTGTTTTTT. Its protein is CASSLTAGRKLFF.

This clonotype was seen ten or more times. This chain connects TRBV2 to TRBJ2-2; no clear D. The V end lost 7 bases, the J end lost 8 bases, and 8 bases lay between the germline ends. The CDR3 has 11 residues. Germline V gene data show CDR1 as SNHLY and CDR2 as FYNNEI. The CDR3 is CASTYSGELFF. The CDR3 DNA sequence: TGTGCCAGCACTTACTCTGGGGAGCTGTTTTTT.

This clonotype has a count of ten or more. The chain combines TRBV7-2 with TRBJ1-4; D gene uncertain. V lost 5 bases to trimming and J lost 3 bases, with 10 bases between them. The germline CDR1 and CDR2 sequences are SGHTA and FQGNSA. This CDR3 contains 14 residues. The CDR3 nucleotides read TGTGCCAGCAGCGAGATGGGATCTAATGAAAAACTGTTTTTT. It is translated as CASSEMGSNEKLFF.

V gene TRBV19 combines with J gene TRBJ1-1, with unresolved D. The CDR3 covers 13 residues. Germline V CDR1 and CDR2: LNHDA, SQIVND (reference sequence). Trimming removed 3 bases at V and 1 base at J, with 6 bases between. The CDR3 is CASSIDGNTEAFF. The DNA of the CDR3 is TGTGCCAGTAGTATTGACGGGAACACTGAAGCTTTCTTT.

This clonotype was seen a handful of times. The gene calls are TRBV7-9 and TRBJ2-2, with TRBD2 as a possible D gene (6 bases). CDR3 length equals 15 residues. Germline lookup yields CDR1 SEHNR and CDR2 FQNEAQ (reference sequence). Trimming took off 2 bases at V and 5 bases at J, with 12 bases between the two ends. In nucleotides, the CDR3 is TGTGCCAGCAGCTTAATGGAGGGCCATACCGGGGAGCTGTTTTTT. Residues: CASSLMEGHTGELFF.

This clonotype was counted many times. This rearrangement joins TRBV18 to TRBJ2-7; possible D gene TRBD1, 6 bases. CDR1 KGHSH and CDR2 LQKENI come from the germline V gene. V shed 1 base and J shed 1 base, with 14 bases lying between them. The CDR3 spans 16 residues. CDR3 sequence reads: CASSPLQGRGSYEQYF. The CDR3 nucleotides are TGTGCCAGCTCACCACTCCAAGGCAGGGGATCCTACGAGCAGTACTTC.

The rearrangement uses TRBV3-1 and TRBJ2-7; possible D gene TRBD2, 7 bases. V was trimmed by 2 bases and J by 3 bases, leaving 11 bases between them. CDR3 length equals 14 residues. The germline V gene has CDR1 LGHDT and CDR2 YNNKEL (reference sequence). CDR3 region: CASSQSGTHYEQYF. The CDR3 DNA sequence: TGTGCCAGCAGCCAAAGCGGGACACACTACGAGCAGTACTTC.

This clonotype has a handful of counts. CDR3 bases: TGTGCCAGCAGCCAAGGAACAGTCTCCTACGAGCAGTACTTC. Protein product: CASSQGTVSYEQYF. The chain couples TRBV4-2 to TRBJ2-7, with D unresolved. Germline CDR1 and CDR2: LGHNA and YNFKEQ. The V end was cut by 1 base, the J end by 0 bases, with 7 bases between. This CDR3 is built from 14 residues.

This clonotype was seen many times. V and J are TRBV28 and TRBJ2-7, with D unresolved. In germline, CDR1 is MDHEN, CDR2 SYDVKM. The CDR3 spans 13 residues. Trimming cost V 3 bases and J 6 bases, with 12 bases left between them. The CDR3: CASSLPGYSEQYF. The CDR3 DNA reads TGTGCCAGCAGTTTGCCGGGCTACTCCGAGCAGTACTTC.

This chain links TRBV20-1 with TRBJ2-5; 7 bases line up with TRBD1. Germline trimming cut 2 bases from V and 5 bases from J; bases unmatched to any gene: 5. The length of the CDR3 is 13 residues. The germline V gene encodes CDR1 DFQATT and CDR2 SNEGSKA (reference sequence). The CDR3 DNA reads as TGCAGTGCTAGAACCGAACAGGGGGAGACCCAGTACTTC. It translates to CSARTEQGETQYF.

This clonotype was observed many times. This chain joins TRBV7-2 and TRBJ2-6; D unclear. The V end lost 2 bases, the J end lost 2 bases, and 19 bases lay between the germline ends. CDR1 is SGHTA, CDR2 FQGNSA, per germline. CDR3 size: 19 residues. The CDR3 here is CASSLISGFLSPGANVLTF. For the CDR3, the DNA is TGTGCCAGCAGCTTAATCTCAGGATTCCTTTCGCCTGGGGCCAACGTCCTGACTTTC.

This clonotype was counted a few times. The V and J genes are TRBV6-6 and TRBJ1-1, with D tentatively TRBD1 (5 bases). In germline, CDR1 is MNHNY, CDR2 SVGAGI (reference sequence). The CDR3 length is 15 residues. Trimming shortened V by 3 bases and J by 1 base, and 12 bases separated the two germline ends. This CDR3 reads CASSYTGAGNTEAFF. The CDR3 bases are TGTGCCAGCAGTTATACAGGAGCGGGGAACACTGAAGCTTTCTTT.

Ten or more counts support this clonotype. This chain uses TRBV7-2 with TRBJ2-3; 10 bases fit TRBD2. The CDR3 is made up of 16 amino acids. J lost 2 bases, V lost 4 bases, and 6 bases had no gene match. Germline V gene sequence: CDR1 SGHTA, CDR2 FQGNSA. In DNA form, the CDR3 reads TGTGCCAGCAGCTCCCTAGCGGGGGCCCTCACAGATACGCAGTATTTT. It specifies CASSSLAGALTDTQYF.

This clonotype was counted many times. The V call is TRBV28, the J call TRBJ1-5; D not resolved. Trimming shortened V by 5 bases and J by 3 bases, and 11 bases separated the two germline ends. The V gene's germline CDR1 is MDHEN and CDR2 SYDVKM. The CDR3 is 14 residues long. CDR3 in amino acids: CASSPYNDNQPQHF. CDR3 DNA sequence: TGTGCCAGCAGTCCATACAATGACAATCAGCCCCAGCATTTT.

There are many counts of this clonotype. The CDR3 loop reads CASSITRYNEQFF. CDR3 bases: TGTGCCAGTAGTATTACCAGGTACAATGAGCAGTTCTTC. The V gene is TRBV19, the J gene TRBJ2-1; no clear D. V was clipped by 3 bases and J by 4 bases, with 7 bases between them. The CDR3 totals 13 residues. CDR1 is LNHDA and CDR2 is SQIVND in the germline V gene (reference sequence).